Below are 23 T cell receptor beta chains sequenced from a single sample in a study of T cell changes during pregnancy in multiple sclerosis. Using immunoSEQ multiplex PCR, the repertoire was profiled, and TCRdb retains in-frame clones only, with some absent. The top ten hold 0.75% to 0.85% of the sample, which has tens of thousands of clones, around 94% seen once. The specimen was CD4+ T cells from peripheral blood mononuclear cells, collected before pregnancy. All receptors come from a female donor with multiple sclerosis, enrolled in a pregnancy study.

There are a few counts of this clone. The chain carries TRBV7-2 and TRBJ1-2; D not certain. The CDR3 totals 11 residues. The germline V gene has CDR1 SGHTA and CDR2 FQGNSA. V was pared by 3 bases and J by 7 bases, with 6 bases between. The chain's CDR3 is CASSFSRGYTF. The CDR3 coding sequence is TGTGCCAGCAGCTTCTCCCGTGGCTACACCTTC.

This chain's CDR3 is CASSQDPYRVNQPQHF. CDR3 in DNA: TGTGCCAGCAGCCAAGACCCCTACAGGGTCAATCAGCCCCAGCATTTT. V is TRBV4-2 and J is TRBJ1-5, with D perhaps matching TRBD1 (6 bases). V was pared by 0 bases and J by 3 bases, with 12 bases between. CDR3 size: 16 residues. CDR1 LGHNA and CDR2 YNFKEQ come from the germline V gene.

The gene calls are TRBV11-3 and TRBJ1-2, with D hard to call. There are 18 residues in the CDR3. V was cut by 1 base and J by 0 bases, with 18 bases left in between. CDR1 and CDR2 from the germline V gene are SGHNT and YENEEA. The DNA for the CDR3 is TGTGCCAGCAGCTTAGGAGGGTTCTTGTACAAAACTAACTATGGCTACACCTTC. This gives the protein CASSLGGFLYKTNYGYTF.

This clone showed up just once. The rearrangement links TRBV9 to TRBJ2-3, with no clear D. V was clipped by 0 bases and J by 2 bases, with 7 bases between them. CDR3 length: 14 residues. CDR1 is SGDLS and CDR2 is YYNGEE in the germline V gene. CDR3 residues: CASSVGGFTDTQYF. For the CDR3, the DNA is TGTGCCAGCAGCGTAGGCGGATTCACAGATACGCAGTATTTT.

V gene TRBV29-1 combines with J gene TRBJ1-2; 8 nucleotides line up with TRBD1. CDR3 size: 14 residues. The ends lost 5 bases at V and 6 bases at J; junction bases unmatched: 11. Germline lookup yields CDR1 SQVTM and CDR2 ANQGSEA. CDR3 in DNA: TGCAGCGTTTCGGACAGCAGGACAGGGCATGGCTACACCTTC. It specifies CSVSDSRTGHGYTF.

The rearrangement uses TRBV28 and TRBJ2-2; TRBD2 matches at 8 bases. V lost 8 bases, J lost 4 bases, and 9 bases stayed unmatched. The CDR3 spans 15 residues. Germline V CDR1 and CDR2: MDHEN, SYDVKM. DNA of the CDR3: TGTGCCAGCTTTCGGGGGGGGCCGGGCACCGGGGAGCTGTTTTTT. Protein: CASFRGGPGTGELFF.

There are a few counts of this clone. The chain carries TRBV19 and TRBJ1-3; possible D gene TRBD1, 6 bases. Germline CDR1 and CDR2: LNHDA and SQIVND (reference sequence). The CDR3 loop spans 16 amino acids. The germline V and J ends were trimmed by 5 bases and 0 bases, with 14 bases remaining between them. The CDR3 protein is CASSDRTATSGNTIYF. The DNA of the CDR3 is TGTGCCAGTAGTGACAGGACTGCCACCTCTGGAAACACCATATATTTT.

This rearrangement joins TRBV14 to TRBJ1-1; D gene unclear. V was pared by 5 bases and J by 0 bases, with 7 bases between. This CDR3 has 13 residues. Looked up from germline, CDR1 is SGHDN and CDR2 is FVKESK. CDR3 region: CASSLRLNTEAFF. DNA of the CDR3: TGTGCCAGCAGCTTACGGTTGAACACTGAAGCTTTCTTT.

This chain links TRBV28 with TRBJ2-3; D possibly corresponds to TRBD2 (5 bases). Per the germline V gene, CDR1 is MDHEN and CDR2 is SYDVKM. V gave up 2 bases and J gave up 3 bases, with 12 bases separating them. This CDR3 region has 15 residues. The CDR3 DNA follows: TGTGCCAGCAGTTTAACGGGTACGGGAACAGATACGCAGTATTTT. It specifies CASSLTGTGTDTQYF.

On this clone: An end of the junction does not agree with germline; a read error may underlie this. This specimen includes other DNA sequences encoding the same CDR3. The rearrangement links TRBV5-4 to TRBJ2-7; weak D call: TRBD2 (7 bases). CDR3 size: 15 residues. Germline CDR1 SGHNT, CDR2 YYREEE (reference sequence). CDR3 sequence reads: CASSLLEGGGIEQYF. DNA for the CDR3: TGCGCCAGCAGCCTCTTGGAGGGGGGAGGGATCGAGCAGTACTTC.

The chain employs TRBV5-4 and TRBJ1-2; 12 bases match TRBD1. J lost 8 bases, V lost 4 bases, and 3 bases had no gene match. CDR1 and CDR2 (germline): SGHNT, YYREEE (reference sequence). This CDR3 has 13 residues. The CDR3 DNA reads TGTGCCAGCAGCCCGGGACAGGGGGCGGGCTACACCTTC. Residues: CASSPGQGAGYTF.

V usage is TRBV6-6 and J usage is TRBJ1-3; a weak D match, TRBD1 (5 bases). CDR1 and CDR2 from the germline V gene are MNHNY and SVGAGI (reference sequence). The CDR3 consists of 16 residues. V lost 4 bases to trimming and J lost 0 bases, with 13 bases between them. The CDR3 DNA follows: TGTGCCAGCAGTTTACAGGTCCTAAACTCTGGAAACACCATATATTTT. This encodes CASSLQVLNSGNTIYF.

The chain has TRBV28 and TRBJ2-7; 13 nucleotides agree with TRBD2. Losses at the gene ends were 3 bases for V and 5 bases for J; bases not matched to a gene: 4. The germline CDR1 and CDR2 sequences are MDHEN and SYDVKM. The CDR3 is 15 amino acids. CDR3 nucleotide sequence: TGTGCCAGCAGTTTGGGGACTAGCGGGATCGACGAGCAGTACTTC. This sequence encodes CASSLGTSGIDEQYF.

V gene TRBV7-2 combines with J gene TRBJ1-2, with TRBD1 matching 10 bases. The V and J ends lost 5 bases and 0 bases, in that order; junction bases with no gene match: 9. Germline CDR1 reads SGHTA; CDR2 reads FQGNSA. The CDR3 extends over 17 amino acids. CDR3 sequence (DNA): TGTGCCAGCAGCCCCCGGGACAGGGGCCGAGCTAACTATGGCTACACCTTC. Encoded protein: CASSPRDRGRANYGYTF.

The chain combines TRBV14 with TRBJ2-3; 10 bases are shared with TRBD2. The CDR3 consists of 16 residues. Unmatched junction bases numbered 5, after V lost 4 bases and J lost 1 base. Per germline, CDR1 SGHDN and CDR2 FVKESK. CDR3 DNA sequence: TGTGCCAGCAGCCTATTAGCGGGAGGAGGCACAGATACGCAGTATTTT. Protein: CASSLLAGGGTDTQYF.

J is TRBJ2-3 and V is TRBV5-4; possible D gene TRBD1, 7 bases. Germline V CDR1 and CDR2: SGHNT, YYREEE (reference sequence). Trimming cost V 5 bases and J 0 bases, with 13 bases left between them. CDR3 length equals 15 residues. CDR3 in amino acids: CASRTGTFSTDTQYF. DNA for the CDR3: TGTGCCAGCAGGACAGGGACTTTTAGCACAGATACGCAGTATTTT.

The rearrangement joins TRBV25-1 to TRBJ2-7; TRBD1 matches at 9 bases. Germline CDR1 reads MGHDK; CDR2 reads SYGVNS. Unmatched junction bases numbered 13, after V lost 8 bases and J lost 2 bases. The CDR3 loop spans 16 amino acids. The CDR3 DNA is TGTGCCAGCGCCCACAGGGGGCCATTCATGACCTACGAGCAGTACTTC. Its protein product is CASAHRGPFMTYEQYF.

V and J are TRBV6-6 and TRBJ1-4; D is possibly TRBD1 (6 bases). Looked up from germline, CDR1 is MNHNY and CDR2 is SVGAGI (reference sequence). Trimming stripped 5 bases from V and 4 bases from J, with 14 bases between. The CDR3 extends over 15 amino acids. CDR3 nucleotide sequence: TGTGCCAGCAGTATCGTACAGGGCCTTAATGAAAAACTGTTTTTT. Translation: CASSIVQGLNEKLFF.

CDR3 in amino acids: CASSYTGQVTYEQYF. CDR3 DNA: TGTGCCAGCAGTTACACCGGACAGGTTACCTACGAGCAGTACTTC. J is TRBJ2-7 and V is TRBV6-6; 7 positions agree with TRBD1. Trimming removed 2 bases from V and 2 bases from J; junction bases left unmatched: 6. CDR3 length: 15 amino acids. Per germline, CDR1 MNHNY and CDR2 SVGAGI (reference sequence).

The chain has TRBV4-2 and TRBJ2-3, with TRBD2 matching over 7 bases. Germline values: CDR1 LGHNA, CDR2 YNFKEQ. With 1 base clipped from V and 3 bases from J, the junction kept 4 bases outside the gene matches. The CDR3 is made up of 15 amino acids. The CDR3 protein is CASSQAGGPTDTQYF. The CDR3 nucleotides are TGTGCCAGCAGCCAAGCGGGAGGCCCTACAGATACGCAGTATTTT.

The rearrangement joins TRBV18 to TRBJ1-4; D uncertain. Germline lookup yields CDR1 KGHSH and CDR2 LQKENI. This CDR3 comprises 16 residues. V lost 2 bases to trimming and J lost 0 bases, with 10 bases between them. CDR3 sequence reads: CASSPRQTTTNEKLFF. The CDR3 DNA reads as TGTGCCAGCTCACCAAGGCAGACAACAACTAATGAAAAACTGTTTTTT.

V gene TRBV6-1 combines with J gene TRBJ2-2; no definite D call. The CDR3 runs to 14 residues. From germline, CDR1 is MNHNS and CDR2 SASEGT. Trimming took off 6 bases at V and 1 base at J, with 9 bases between the two ends. CDR3 amino acids: CASSPQKNTGELFF. CDR3 nucleotide sequence: TGTGCCAGCAGCCCCCAGAAGAACACCGGGGAGCTGTTTTTT.

This chain links TRBV19 with TRBJ2-1; D is unresolved. Germline loops: CDR1 LNHDA, CDR2 SQIVND (reference sequence). V dropped 5 bases and J dropped 7 bases, with 9 bases sitting between them. CDR3 length: 12 amino acids. CDR3: CASSGLTNEQFF. The DNA of the CDR3 is TGTGCCAGTAGTGGCTTGACTAATGAGCAGTTCTTC. Filled out from reference TRBV19 and TRBJ2-1, the complete variable domain reads DGGITQSPKYLFRKEGQNVTLSCEQNLNHDAMYWYRQDPGQGLRLIYYSQIVNDFQKGDIAEGYSVSREKKESFPLTVTSAQKNPTAFYLCASSGLTNEQFFGPGTRLTVL.